This T cell receptor (beta chain) is drawn from a study of blood T cells in healthy people across ages. A few counts support this clonotype. CDR3 length: 15 residues. V lost 7 bases, J lost 6 bases, and 8 bases stayed unmatched. Germline assignment: CDR1 LGHNA and CDR2 YNFKEQ. The use of a sample-barcoded 5' primer and a J-beta primer mix characterized a second PCR of about 7 to 12 cycles. Every cDNA molecule bore a tag from a template-switch adaptor containing 12 random nucleotides. TCRdb ran MiXCR on the 5' RACE reads and lists one entry per CDR3 protein. Of about 640,000 distinct CDR3 sequences listed, 58% were seen once; the top ten hold more than 35%.

This clonotype was sampled from a man between 60 and 75 years old in good health. What was sequenced was blood. The rearrangement joins TRBV4-2 to TRBJ2-1; the match to TRBD1 covers 11 bases. CDR3 nucleotide sequence: TGTGCCAGCACCCGAGGGACAGGGGGAAGCAATGAGCAGTTCTTC. Its protein is CASTRGTGGSNEQFF.